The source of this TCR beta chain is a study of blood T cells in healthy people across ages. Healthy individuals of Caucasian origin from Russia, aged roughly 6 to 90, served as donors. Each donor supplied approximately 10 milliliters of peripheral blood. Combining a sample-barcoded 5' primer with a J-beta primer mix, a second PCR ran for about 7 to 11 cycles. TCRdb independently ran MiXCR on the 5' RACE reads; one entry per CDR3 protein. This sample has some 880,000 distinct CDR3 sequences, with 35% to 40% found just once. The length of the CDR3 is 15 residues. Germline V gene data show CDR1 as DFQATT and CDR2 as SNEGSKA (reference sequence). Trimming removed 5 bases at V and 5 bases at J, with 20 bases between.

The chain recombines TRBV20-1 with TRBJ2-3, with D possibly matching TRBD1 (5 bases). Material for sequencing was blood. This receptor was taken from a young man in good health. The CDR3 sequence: CSAPHGPRAGDTQYF. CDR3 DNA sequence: TGCAGTGCTCCCCACGGGCCCAGGGCTGGAGATACGCAGTATTTT.